Presented here are 4 T cell receptor beta chains from one specimen sequenced in a study of cytomegalovirus exposure and HLA in healthy donors. In the PCR, 60 Vbeta and 13 Jbeta primers were used. Clones were read by immunoSEQ multiplex PCR, and TCRdb kept only the in-frame ones, dropping some. The sample shows 150,000 to 200,000 clones, less than 80% of them seen only once. Sequenced input: PBMCs. The source of these receptors is a man between 40 and 49 years old in good health and CMV-seronegative.

The V call is TRBV5-4, the J call TRBJ2-1; 9 positions match TRBD2. The CDR3 is 16 amino acids. V dropped 0 bases and J dropped 1; count of bases not matched to a gene: 2. In germline, CDR1 is SGHNT, CDR2 YYREEE (reference sequence). DNA of the CDR3: TGTGCCAGCAGCTTGGAAAGCGGGAGGTCCTACAATGAGCAGTTCTTC. It codes for CASSLESGRSYNEQFF.

The V call is TRBV5-6, the J call TRBJ1-5, with D hard to call. CDR1 and CDR2 from the germline V gene are SGHDT and YYEEEE. The CDR3 totals 16 residues. V lost 0 bases to trimming and J lost 2 bases, with 12 bases between them. CDR3 protein: CASSLGFQERNQPQHF. In DNA form, the CDR3 reads TGTGCCAGCAGCTTGGGATTCCAAGAGCGCAATCAGCCCCAGCATTTT.

This chain joins TRBV7-9 and TRBJ2-7; D remains ambiguous. Germline loops: CDR1 SEHNR, CDR2 FQNEAQ (reference sequence). Trimming left V 5 bases short and J 6 bases short, with 14 bases between. This CDR3 spans 13 amino acids. CDR3: CASSPSNPFEQYF. DNA of the CDR3: TGTGCCAGCAGCCCTAGTAACCCCTTCGAGCAGTACTTC.

The genes are TRBV7-9 and TRBJ1-1; the D gene is possibly TRBD1 (6 bases). Germline CDR1 is SEHNR and CDR2 is FQNEAQ (reference sequence). Trimming removed 5 bases from V and 4 bases from J, with 20 bases in between. The CDR3 spans 16 residues. CDR3 DNA: TGTGCCAGCAGCCAAATACGGGGGGGGCGAAGCACTGAAGCTTTCTTT. Amino acids: CASSQIRGGRSTEAFF.